Following are 22 T cell receptor beta chains from one sample sequenced in a study of T cell changes during pregnancy in multiple sclerosis. TCRdb's table, derived via immunoSEQ multiplex PCR, lists solely in-frame clones and lacks some. The sample yields almost 50,000 clones, about 92% seen once. This specimen was peripheral blood, taken after pregnancy. These receptors were taken from a female donor with multiple sclerosis, enrolled in a pregnancy study.

J is TRBJ1-1 and V is TRBV5-1; D is possibly TRBD1 (6 bases). CDR3 length: 15 residues. Trimming took off 6 bases at V and 1 base at J, with 16 bases between the two ends. Germline V gene data show CDR1 as SGHRS and CDR2 as YFSETQ. The CDR3 is CASNPGGARNTEAFF. The CDR3 DNA is TGCGCCAGCAACCCTGGGGGGGCCAGGAACACTGAAGCTTTCTTT.

The V gene is TRBV7-3, the J gene TRBJ2-3; 7 nucleotides align to TRBD2. This CDR3 has 15 residues. Germline CDR1 SGHTA, CDR2 FQGTGA. With V trimmed by 2 bases and J by 1 base, 3 bases remained unmatched. In DNA, the CDR3 is TGTGCCAGCAGCTTAGGAACTAGCGGCACAGATACGCAGTATTTT. Translation gives CASSLGTSGTDTQYF.

This chain links TRBV5-6 with TRBJ2-5, with D unclear. CDR1 is SGHDT and CDR2 is YYEEEE in the germline V gene. V lost 2 bases and J 2 bases, leaving 10 bases between the germline ends. The length of the CDR3 is 14 residues. The CDR3 reads CASSLISRQETQYF. In nucleotides, the CDR3 is TGTGCCAGCAGCTTAATCTCGAGGCAAGAGACCCAGTACTTC.

V and J are TRBV5-1 and TRBJ2-3, with no clear D. Germline V gene data show CDR1 as SGHRS and CDR2 as YFSETQ. The CDR3 is 14 amino acids. The germline V and J ends were trimmed by 0 bases and 2 bases, with 7 bases remaining between them. The CDR3 is CASSLAGFTDTQYF. The CDR3 DNA reads as TGCGCCAGCAGCTTGGCCGGGTTCACAGATACGCAGTATTTT.

The chain employs TRBV10-3 and TRBJ1-5; D unresolved. In germline, CDR1 is ENHRY, CDR2 SYGVKD. Trimming pared 7 bases from V and 6 bases from J, leaving 13 bases between. The CDR3 has 13 residues. The CDR3 region is CAITEVEGQPQHF. Here the CDR3 DNA reads TGTGCCATCACCGAGGTTGAGGGTCAGCCCCAGCATTTT.

This clone was counted a single time. The chain recombines TRBV7-2 with TRBJ2-1; D is perhaps TRBD2 (6 bases). Trimming cost V 5 bases and J 6 bases, with 17 bases left between them. The CDR3 runs to 15 residues. Per germline, CDR1 SGHTA and CDR2 FQGNSA. CDR3 protein: CASSAPGTGGNEQFF. The CDR3 DNA reads as TGTGCCAGCAGCGCCCCCGGGACTGGAGGCAATGAGCAGTTCTTC.

The V and J genes are TRBV7-7 and TRBJ2-7; maybe TRBD1 (5 bases). V lost 4 bases, J lost 4 bases, and 11 bases lay in between. Germline CDR1 reads SSHAT; CDR2 reads FNYEAQ (reference sequence). The CDR3 runs 13 residues. CDR3 loop: CASSYGHQYEQYF. Here the CDR3 DNA reads TGTGCCAGCAGCTACGGACACCAGTACGAGCAGTACTTC.

V usage is TRBV5-1 and J usage is TRBJ2-7; possible D gene TRBD2, 5 bases. The CDR3 sequence is 14 residues long. The germline V gene encodes CDR1 SGHRS and CDR2 YFSETQ. Between the trimmed V and J ends, which lost 4 bases and 2 bases, there was a span of 13 bases. The CDR3 here is CASSGLAATYEQYF. CDR3 in DNA: TGCGCCAGCAGCGGACTCGCTGCAACCTACGAGCAGTACTTC.

The chain employs TRBV7-2 and TRBJ1-5; maybe TRBD1 (6 bases). The germline gives CDR1 SGHTA, CDR2 FQGNSA. The CDR3 length is 16 residues. Trimming left V 2 bases short and J 9 bases short, with 20 bases between. The CDR3 nucleotides read TGTGCCAGCAGCTTACACAGGGTTGGACCTCAATCGCCCCAGCATTTT. Translating it yields CASSLHRVGPQSPQHF.

The V gene is TRBV5-3, the J gene TRBJ2-7, with a possible D match to TRBD1 (5 bases). TRBV5-3 is an open reading frame, and its role is uncertain. The CDR3 spans 14 residues. Deletions cut 0 bases from V and 1 base from J, with 8 bases between. CDR3 region: CARSLEDMSYEQYF. CDR3 sequence (DNA): TGTGCCAGAAGCTTGGAGGACATGTCCTACGAGCAGTACTTC.

The chain joins TRBV27 to TRBJ2-1; tentatively, D is TRBD2 (5 bases). Germline-derived CDR1 and CDR2 are MNHEY and SMNVEV (reference sequence). Trimming left V 10 bases short and J 0 bases short, with 31 bases between. This CDR3 spans 20 amino acids. CDR3 sequence reads: CANSPLIGYDGVSSYNEQFF. The CDR3 nucleotides are TGTGCCAACAGCCCCCTGATAGGGTACGACGGGGTTAGCTCCTACAATGAGCAGTTCTTC.

The V call is TRBV5-6, the J call TRBJ1-4; 8 positions match TRBD1. After removal of 3 bases from V and 4 bases from J, the junction contained 8 bases not matched to a gene. CDR1 is SGHDT and CDR2 is YYEEEE in the germline V gene. This CDR3 is built from 16 residues. CDR3 amino acids: CASSSLRTGNNEKLFF. The CDR3, as DNA: TGTGCCAGCAGCTCGCTCCGGACAGGGAATAATGAAAAACTGTTTTTT.

This rearrangement joins TRBV7-2 to TRBJ2-2, with TRBD2 matching 9 bases. Per the germline V gene, CDR1 is SGHTA and CDR2 is FQGNSA. V was pared by 5 bases and J by 0 bases, with 7 bases of the junction left unmatched. CDR3 size: 17 residues. The CDR3 DNA is TGTGCCAGCAGCCATAGCGGGGGATTCGCGAACACCGGGGAGCTGTTTTTT. Protein product: CASSHSGGFANTGELFF.

V gene TRBV6-5 combines with J gene TRBJ1-3; 10 bases are shared with TRBD1. From germline, CDR1 is MNHEY and CDR2 SVGAGI. The CDR3 sequence is 15 residues long. V lost 6 bases, J lost 4 bases, and 6 bases stayed unmatched. The CDR3 protein is CASSAGTGDGNTIYF. In DNA, the CDR3 is TGTGCCAGCAGCGCCGGGACAGGGGACGGAAACACCATATATTTT.

This sequence joins TRBV7-3 and TRBJ2-5, with D possibly being TRBD2 (5 bases). In germline, CDR1 is SGHTA, CDR2 FQGTGA. The length of the CDR3 is 15 residues. Trimming pared 5 bases from V and 0 bases from J, leaving 13 bases between. DNA for the CDR3: TGTGCCAGCAGCCCCGGTAGGGAGTACCAAGAGACCCAGTACTTC. It codes for CASSPGREYQETQYF.

The chain links TRBV6-1 to TRBJ1-1; 10 nucleotides match TRBD1. The V and J ends lost 4 bases and 3 bases, in that order; junction bases with no gene match: 11. Germline assignment: CDR1 MNHNS and CDR2 SASEGT. The CDR3 has 17 residues. The CDR3 reads CASSVLPGQGSDTEAFF. The CDR3 DNA reads TGTGCCAGCAGTGTATTACCGGGACAGGGGTCTGACACTGAAGCTTTCTTT.

This sequence joins TRBV6-1 and TRBJ1-6; the match to TRBD1 covers 7 bases. CDR1 is MNHNS and CDR2 is SASEGT in the germline V gene. V lost 2 bases and J lost 17; bases outside the gene matches: 3. The CDR3 is made up of 11 amino acids. For the CDR3, the DNA is TGTGCCAGCAGTGAAACTACAGGGGTCCACTTT. Protein product: CASSETTGVHF.

The rearrangement joins TRBV6-1 to TRBJ2-5; TRBD2 is a possible D gene (6 bases). The CDR3 spans 17 residues. The ends were cut back, 0 bases at V and 5 bases at J, with 19 bases in the middle. CDR1 and CDR2 from the germline V gene are MNHNS and SASEGT. The CDR3 nucleotides are TGTGCCAGCAGTGAAGCCGGGGGATGGGGGATCCCGGAGACCCAGTACTTC. It codes for CASSEAGGWGIPETQYF.

This clone was picked up one time. The J gene is TRBJ2-3, the V gene TRBV9; 8 nucleotides align to TRBD1. J gave up 3 bases and V 3 bases, and 9 bases lay outside the gene matches. The CDR3 length is 16 residues. CDR1 is SGDLS and CDR2 is YYNGEE in the germline V gene. CDR3 nucleotides: TGTGCCAGCAGCGCCGCCGCAGGGGGCTTGACAGATACGCAGTATTTT. This encodes CASSAAAGGLTDTQYF.

The chain is built from TRBV7-2 and TRBJ2-3, with 10 bases aligning to TRBD2. V dropped 5 bases and J dropped 1; count of bases not matched to a gene: 3. Per the germline V gene, CDR1 is SGHTA and CDR2 is FQGNSA. The CDR3 contains 15 residues. CDR3 nucleotides: TGTGCCAGCAGCCCCCTAGCGGGAGGCACAGATACGCAGTATTTT. It translates to CASSPLAGGTDTQYF.

V is TRBV7-2 and J is TRBJ2-2; D is undetermined. V dropped 5 bases and J dropped 3 bases, with 16 bases sitting between them. This CDR3 has 16 residues. From germline, CDR1 is SGHTA and CDR2 FQGNSA. CDR3 sequence reads: CASSPMVGPHTGELFF. CDR3 bases: TGTGCCAGCAGCCCGATGGTTGGCCCACACACCGGGGAGCTGTTTTTT. The variable domain in full, with the rest retrieved from reference TRBV7-2 and TRBJ2-2, is GAGVSQSPSNKVTEKGKDVELRCDPISGHTALYWYRQSLGQGLEFLIYFQGNSAPDKSGLPSDRFSAERTGGSVSTLTIQRTQQEDSAVYLCASSPMVGPHTGELFFGEGSRLTVL.

This sequence joins TRBV2 and TRBJ1-3; 7 nucleotides match TRBD1. The V segment lost 6 bases and the J segment 3 bases; nucleotides outside the gene matches: 8. Germline V CDR1 and CDR2: SNHLY, FYNNEI. The CDR3 sequence is 15 residues long. The CDR3 nucleotides read TGTGCCAGCAGGGGGGGACAGAGCATTGGAAACACCATATATTTT. This gives the protein CASRGGQSIGNTIYF.